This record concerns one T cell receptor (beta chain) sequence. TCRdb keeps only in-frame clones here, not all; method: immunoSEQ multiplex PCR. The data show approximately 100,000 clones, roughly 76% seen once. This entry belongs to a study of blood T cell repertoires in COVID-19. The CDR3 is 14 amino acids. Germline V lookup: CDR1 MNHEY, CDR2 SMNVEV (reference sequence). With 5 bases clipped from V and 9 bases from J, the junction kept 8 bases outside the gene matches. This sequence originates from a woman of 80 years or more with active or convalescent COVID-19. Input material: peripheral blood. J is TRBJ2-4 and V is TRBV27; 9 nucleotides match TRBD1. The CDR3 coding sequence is TGTGCCAGCAGTCTATACAGGGGGCTGGGCATTCAGTACTTC. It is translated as CASSLYRGLGIQYF.